The 13 T cell receptor beta chains below were found in one sample sequenced in a study of PD-L1 blockade in urothelial cancer. Profiled with immunoSEQ multiplex PCR; TCRdb holds only in-frame clones, not every one. The sample consists of some 110,000 clones, around 90% of them appearing once. Specified time point: peripheral blood 6 weeks after treatment start. The material was PBMCs, obtained around atezolizumab (anti-PD-L1) treatment. These TCRs come from a man aged 55 to 69 with urothelial cancer.

The CDR3 sequence: CASSLSEGQGALEQYF. DNA of the CDR3: TGTGCCAGCAGTTTATCGGAGGGACAGGGGGCTCTCGAGCAGTACTTC. The V gene is TRBV27, the J gene TRBJ2-7; 12 bases are shared with TRBD1. The CDR3 extends over 16 amino acids. Losses at the gene ends were 0 bases for V and 6 bases for J; bases not matched to a gene: 6. The V gene's germline CDR1 is MNHEY and CDR2 SMNVEV (reference sequence).

The V gene is TRBV6-5, the J gene TRBJ2-5; 16 bases fit TRBD2. This CDR3 spans 15 amino acids. Germline V lookup: CDR1 MNHEY, CDR2 SVGAGI. V lost 6 bases to trimming and J lost 5 bases; unmatched junction nucleotides: 3. This chain's CDR3 is CASRGLAGGPETQYF. CDR3 in DNA: TGTGCCAGCAGGGGACTAGCGGGGGGGCCGGAGACCCAGTACTTC.

This clone was seen once. This chain joins TRBV7-2 and TRBJ1-2; 7 positions agree with TRBD1. Germline V gene sequence: CDR1 SGHTA, CDR2 FQGNSA. The CDR3 spans 12 residues. Unmatched junction bases numbered 2, after V lost 5 bases and J lost 5 bases. In DNA, the CDR3 is TGTGCCAGCAGCCAGACAGGGTATGGCTACACCTTC. This sequence encodes CASSQTGYGYTF.

The rearrangement links TRBV27 to TRBJ2-7; 11 nucleotides align to TRBD2. The CDR3 extends over 15 amino acids. Losses at the gene ends were 4 bases for V and 3 bases for J; bases not matched to a gene: 5. Looked up from germline, CDR1 is MNHEY and CDR2 is SMNVEV (reference sequence). CDR3 in amino acids: CASSSLAGGFYEQYF. In DNA, the CDR3 is TGTGCCAGCAGTTCCCTAGCGGGGGGATTCTACGAGCAGTACTTC.

This chain uses TRBV7-9 with TRBJ2-3, with D perhaps matching TRBD1 (6 bases). Germline V lookup: CDR1 SEHNR, CDR2 FQNEAQ (reference sequence). Between the trimmed V and J ends, which lost 5 bases and 4 bases, there was a span of 19 bases. This CDR3 spans 16 amino acids. CDR3 region: CASSAQQGSSADTQYF. In DNA, the CDR3 is TGTGCCAGCAGCGCACAACAGGGTTCCAGTGCAGATACGCAGTATTTT.

V usage is TRBV28 and J usage is TRBJ2-7, with D possibly TRBD2 on 5 matching bases. The V end lost 0 bases, the J end lost 6 bases, and 12 bases lay between the germline ends. The CDR3 contains 14 residues. Germline CDR1 MDHEN, CDR2 SYDVKM. This CDR3 is CASSLWILGSEQYF. CDR3 nucleotides: TGTGCCAGCAGTTTATGGATACTAGGCTCCGAGCAGTACTTC.

V and J are TRBV5-1 and TRBJ2-7, with 10 bases fitting TRBD1. The CDR3 is 15 amino acids. Per germline, CDR1 SGHRS and CDR2 YFSETQ. Trimming removed 0 bases from V and 7 bases from J; junction bases left unmatched: 7. The CDR3 here is CASSLAGQGSGEQYF. The CDR3, as DNA: TGCGCCAGCAGCTTGGCGGGACAGGGGAGTGGGGAGCAGTACTTC.

CDR3 bases: TGTGCCAGCAGCGTAGTGTCGGGAGGGGAAGAGACCCAGTACTTC. Translating gives CASSVVSGGEETQYF. The chain links TRBV9 to TRBJ2-5; 8 nucleotides agree with TRBD2. CDR3 size: 15 residues. Germline CDR1 and CDR2: SGDLS and YYNGEE. V was clipped by 0 bases and J by 3 bases; unmatched bases: 4.

This clone was recorded once. The chain joins TRBV19 to TRBJ1-6; the match to TRBD1 covers 9 bases. Germline CDR1 LNHDA, CDR2 SQIVND (reference sequence). The CDR3 runs 15 residues. The trim removed 5 bases at V and 10 bases at J, leaving 9 bases unmatched. The CDR3 bases are TGTGCCAGTAGTCTACCCGGGACAGGGTACTCACCCCTCCACTTT. This encodes CASSLPGTGYSPLHF.

This clone was found many times. This sequence joins TRBV5-6 and TRBJ2-1; 9 nucleotides agree with TRBD1. The germline gives CDR1 SGHDT, CDR2 YYEEEE. V dropped 2 bases and J dropped 7; count of bases not matched to a gene: 4. This CDR3 is built from 14 residues. In nucleotides, the CDR3 is TGTGCCAGCAGCTTAGGACAGGGGTGGAATGAGCAGTTCTTC. Its protein is CASSLGQGWNEQFF.

The V gene is TRBV5-1, the J gene TRBJ1-1; 9 nucleotides line up with TRBD1. The germline V gene has CDR1 SGHRS and CDR2 YFSETQ. This CDR3 is built from 15 residues. V trimming: 4 bases; J trimming: 4 bases; junction bases outside the gene matches: 8. The CDR3 sequence is CASSDDRGSGTEAFF. CDR3 in DNA: TGCGCCAGCAGCGACGACAGGGGGTCCGGCACTGAAGCTTTCTTT.

A few counts support this clone. The V and J genes are TRBV19 and TRBJ1-6; D is perhaps TRBD1 (5 bases). Germline CDR1 reads LNHDA; CDR2 reads SQIVND (reference sequence). V was pared by 7 bases and J by 7 bases, with 17 bases between. The CDR3 extends over 15 amino acids. The CDR3 DNA reads TGTGCCAGTAAGGGGAGGAAGGGAGGAAATTCACCCCTCCACTTT. This translates into CASKGRKGGNSPLHF.

This sequence joins TRBV7-9 and TRBJ1-1; D perhaps matches TRBD1 (6 bases). From germline, CDR1 is SEHNR and CDR2 FQNEAQ (reference sequence). V was cut by 5 bases and J by 10 bases, with 23 bases left in between. This CDR3 has 15 residues. The CDR3 sequence is CASSEAGVPQGGAFF. The CDR3, as DNA: TGTGCCAGCAGCGAGGCAGGGGTCCCCCAAGGAGGAGCTTTCTTT.